Shown below are 27 T cell receptor beta chains from a single sample sequenced in a study of metastatic and nonmetastatic thyroid tumors. Nobody among the patients had been given any treatment before thyroid surgery. TCRdb re-called the PCR reads through MiXCR. The sample holds over 30,000 clones, about a fifth seen once. Sequencing was performed on tumor tissue. All receptors come from a male donor with papillary thyroid cancer or a benign thyroid nodule (not recorded which). Some clones in this sample may be carry-over from other donors' samples.

This clone occurred a few times. The genes are TRBV28 and TRBJ1-5, with D possibly being TRBD1 (5 bases). Trimming stripped 3 bases from V and 7 bases from J, with 10 bases between. The CDR3 contains 13 residues. Germline V CDR1 and CDR2: MDHEN, SYDVKM. The chain's CDR3 is CASSLRGHQPQHF. Here the CDR3 DNA reads TGTGCCAGCAGTTTGAGGGGTCACCAGCCCCAGCATTTT.

This clone has at least ten counts. J is TRBJ1-5 and V is TRBV27; TRBD1 agrees at 7 bases. Germline V lookup: CDR1 MNHEY, CDR2 SMNVEV (reference sequence). The length of the CDR3 is 16 residues. The J segment lost 6 bases and the V segment lost 5 bases, leaving 13 bases of the junction unmatched. The CDR3, as DNA: TGTGCCAGCAGTAAAACAGGGGAAATGAGTTTTCAGCCCCAGCATTTT. Its protein is CASSKTGEMSFQPQHF.

This clone came up many times. The gene calls are TRBV10-2 and TRBJ2-1; no definite D call. Germline V lookup: CDR1 WSHSY, CDR2 SAAADI. V dropped 3 bases and J dropped 0 bases, with 12 bases sitting between them. This CDR3 spans 16 amino acids. CDR3: CASSEETPSSYNEQFF. In DNA, the CDR3 is TGCGCCAGCAGTGAAGAGACTCCCAGCTCCTACAATGAGCAGTTCTTC.

The chain is built from TRBV28 and TRBJ2-2, with 9 bases identical to TRBD1. V lost 6 bases, J lost 5 bases, and 10 bases stayed unmatched. Germline V gives CDR1 MDHEN, CDR2 SYDVKM. This CDR3 region has 16 residues. The CDR3 DNA reads TGTGCCAGCAGCAGAAACAGGGGGCAGAGGACCGGGGAGCTGTTTTTT. Its translation is CASSRNRGQRTGELFF. Drawing the rest from reference TRBV28 and TRBJ2-2, the complete variable domain is DVKVTQSSRYLVKRTGEKVFLECVQDMDHENMFWYRQDPGLGLRLIYFSYDVKMKEKGDIPEGYSVSREKKERFSLILESASTNQTSMYLCASSRNRGQRTGELFFGEGSRLTVL.

This clone showed up many times. J is TRBJ2-2 and V is TRBV12-3 or TRBV12-4, with D maybe TRBD2 (5 bases). This CDR3 has 16 residues. The ends were cut back, 0 bases at V and 6 bases at J, with 14 bases in the middle. This CDR3 reads CASSLASGLTPGELFF. The CDR3 nucleotides are TGTGCCAGCAGTTTAGCAAGCGGACTTACACCCGGGGAGCTGTTTTTT.

The chain uses TRBV7-2 and TRBJ1-3, with unresolved D. CDR3 length: 14 residues. The V and J ends lost 5 bases and 2 bases respectively, with 10 bases between them. From germline, CDR1 is SGHTA and CDR2 FQGNSA. The CDR3 region is CASSIPGAGNTIYF. CDR3 nucleotide sequence: TGTGCCAGCAGCATCCCCGGCGCTGGAAACACCATATATTTT.

Ten or more counts support this clone. A much larger clone lies one base from this, so it may be a read error. This sequence joins TRBV5-1 and TRBJ2-7; D is unresolved. In germline, CDR1 is SGHRS, CDR2 YFSETQ. The CDR3 is 15 amino acids. The CDR3 sequence is CVSSLSPGFGYEQYF. As DNA, the CDR3 is TGCGTCAGCAGCTTGTCTCCAGGTTTCGGCTACGAGCAGTACTTC.

V gene TRBV11-2 combines with J gene TRBJ2-3, with 7 bases identical to TRBD1. The germline CDR1 and CDR2 sequences are SGHAT and FQNNGV. After removal of 6 bases from V and 6 bases from J, the junction contained 12 bases not matched to a gene. This CDR3 spans 15 amino acids. The CDR3 loop is CASSKATGRTDTQYF. The CDR3 DNA reads TGTGCCAGCAGTAAAGCGACAGGGCGAACGGATACGCAGTATTTT.

This clone was observed at least ten times. The chain uses TRBV10-3 and TRBJ1-6, with 9 positions matching TRBD1. The CDR3 spans 15 residues. Losses at the gene ends were 2 bases for V and 8 bases for J; bases not matched to a gene: 4. The germline V gene encodes CDR1 ENHRY and CDR2 SYGVKD. The CDR3 region has the DNA TGTGCCATCAGTGAGCTGGGACAGGGACATTCACCCCTCCACTTT. This translates into CAISELGQGHSPLHF.

This clone has a count of ten or more. The rearrangement links TRBV13 to TRBJ1-1; 9 positions agree with TRBD1. The trim removed 6 bases at V and 7 bases at J, leaving 15 bases unmatched. This CDR3 has 16 residues. Per germline, CDR1 PRHDT and CDR2 FYEKMQ (reference sequence). CDR3 sequence reads: CASRLTGTGKGIEAFF. In DNA form, the CDR3 reads TGTGCCAGCAGGCTTACCGGGACAGGGAAAGGAATTGAAGCTTTCTTT.

V is TRBV27 and J is TRBJ2-1; D is undetermined. The ends were cut back, 5 bases at V and 9 bases at J, with 11 bases in the middle. This CDR3 region has 12 residues. Germline assignment: CDR1 MNHEY and CDR2 SMNVEV (reference sequence). The CDR3 coding sequence is TGTGCCAGCAGTAATCCGTGTGGTGAGCAGTTCTTC. Its translation is CASSNPCGEQFF.

The sample holds many counts of this clone. The rearrangement uses TRBV18 and TRBJ2-2; D may be TRBD1 (5 bases). Germline V gene sequence: CDR1 KGHSH, CDR2 LQKENI. The CDR3 sequence is 14 residues long. With 4 bases removed from V and 6 bases from J, the gap between germline ends came to 12 bases. CDR3 bases: TGTGCCAGCTCACACCAGGGTGTTGCCGGGGAGCTGTTTTTT. Translation: CASSHQGVAGELFF. The full variable domain, completed using reference TRBV18 and TRBJ2-2, is NAGVMQNPRHLVRRRGQEARLRCSPMKGHSHVYWYRQLPEEGLKFMVYLQKENIIDESGMPKERFSAEFPKEGPSILRIQQVVRGDSAAYFCASSHQGVAGELFFGEGSRLTVL.

This clone was detected only a few times. The chain joins TRBV6-5 to TRBJ2-3, with 7 nucleotides matching TRBD2. The CDR3 is 17 amino acids. Germline V gives CDR1 MNHEY, CDR2 SVGAGI. With 2 bases clipped from V and 0 bases from J, the junction kept 8 bases outside the gene matches. The CDR3 bases are TGTGCCAGCAGTTACAAGTGGGGGGGTACCAGCACAGATACGCAGTATTTT. Its protein is CASSYKWGGTSTDTQYF.

This clone was recorded at least ten times. The V call is TRBV20-1, the J call TRBJ2-1; the match to TRBD1 covers 7 bases. V shed 0 bases, J shed 4 bases, and the junction held 12 bases outside the gene matches. This CDR3 has 17 amino acids. Germline CDR1 DFQATT, CDR2 SNEGSKA (reference sequence). CDR3 residues: CSARDPFGPGQYNEQFF. The CDR3 bases are TGCAGTGCTAGAGATCCCTTCGGACCGGGACAGTACAATGAGCAGTTCTTC.

Note on this clone: This sample includes further DNA sequences coding for the same CDR3. The chain carries TRBV6-1 and TRBJ1-2; 7 bases are shared with TRBD1. Germline trimming cut 7 bases from V and 11 bases from J; bases unmatched to any gene: 10. Germline assignment: CDR1 MNHNS and CDR2 SASEGT. The CDR3 runs 12 residues. The CDR3 DNA reads TGTGCCAGCACAGAAGGGGGCACCGGATACACCTTC. This encodes CASTEGGTGYTF.

This clone was counted many times. This chain connects TRBV20-1 to TRBJ1-1; 7 bases are shared with TRBD1. CDR3 size: 14 residues. The trim removed 0 bases at V and 3 bases at J, leaving 4 bases unmatched. Germline V gives CDR1 DFQATT, CDR2 SNEGSKA (reference sequence). This chain's CDR3 is CSARETGIYTEAFF. In nucleotides, the CDR3 is TGCAGTGCTAGAGAGACAGGGATTTACACTGAAGCTTTCTTT.

This clone appeared many times. The rearrangement joins TRBV27 to TRBJ2-7; 11 nucleotides agree with TRBD2. Trimming cost V 4 bases and J 2 bases; bases outside gene matches: 4. This CDR3 has 15 residues. Germline loops: CDR1 MNHEY, CDR2 SMNVEV (reference sequence). The CDR3 sequence is CASSSRLAGTYEQYF. The DNA of the CDR3 is TGTGCCAGCAGTTCACGACTAGCGGGAACCTACGAGCAGTACTTC.

There are many counts of this clone. The chain carries TRBV25-1 and TRBJ1-6; D may be TRBD1 (5 bases). V lost 4 bases to trimming and J lost 7 bases, with 11 bases between them. CDR3 length: 14 amino acids. The germline V gene encodes CDR1 MGHDK and CDR2 SYGVNS. The CDR3 is CASSGNRRNSPLHF. In DNA form, the CDR3 reads TGTGCCAGCAGTGGCAACAGGAGGAATTCACCCCTCCACTTT.

The chain uses TRBV11-3 and TRBJ1-2; unclear D gene. The CDR3 runs to 14 residues. Germline CDR1 SGHNT, CDR2 YENEEA. V lost 1 base to trimming and J lost 1 base, with 7 bases between them. The CDR3 nucleotides read TGTGCCAGCAGCTTAGTGAGCCTTAACTATGGCTACACCTTC. It specifies CASSLVSLNYGYTF.

The chain employs TRBV27 and TRBJ1-2; TRBD1 matches at 9 bases. V gave up 10 bases and J gave up 3 bases; unmatched junction bases: 6. The CDR3 sequence is 13 residues long. CDR1 and CDR2 from the germline V gene are MNHEY and SMNVEV (reference sequence). CDR3: CANRTGVDYGYTF. CDR3 coding DNA: TGTGCCAACAGGACAGGGGTAGACTATGGCTACACCTTC.

This clone was seen at least ten times. The rearrangement links TRBV6-1 to TRBJ1-6; tentatively, D is TRBD1 (5 bases). This CDR3 is built from 13 residues. Germline-derived CDR1 and CDR2 are MNHNS and SASEGT. The V and J ends lost 6 bases and 6 bases respectively, with 9 bases between them. CDR3 coding DNA: TGTGCCAGCAGGCTGGGACTTAATTCACCCCTCCACTTT. Translating gives CASRLGLNSPLHF.

This clone appeared many times. The J gene is TRBJ1-4, the V gene TRBV2; perhaps TRBD1 as D (6 bases). CDR3 length: 14 residues. Trimming shortened V by 4 bases and J by 5 bases, and 11 bases separated the two germline ends. Germline CDR1 reads SNHLY; CDR2 reads FYNNEI. The CDR3 sequence: CASSVGGANEKLFF. CDR3 DNA: TGTGCCAGCAGTGTGGGGGGCGCGAATGAAAAACTGTTTTTT. Complete variable domain (other parts from reference TRBV2 and TRBJ1-4): EPEVTQTPSHQVTQMGQEVILRCVPISNHLYFYWYRQILGQKVEFLVSFYNNEISEKSEIFDDQFSVERPDGSNFTLKIRSTKLEDSAMYFCASSVGGANEKLFFGSGTQLSVL.

The chain carries TRBV30 and TRBJ1-2; D remains ambiguous. There are 13 residues in the CDR3. Germline CDR1 reads GTSNPN; CDR2 reads SVGIG (reference sequence). V lost 2 bases, J lost 1 base, and 8 bases lay in between. This chain's CDR3 is CAWSQDLNYGYTF. The CDR3 DNA sequence: TGTGCCTGGAGTCAGGACCTTAACTATGGCTACACCTTC.

This clone was seen ten or more times. The J gene is TRBJ2-1, the V gene TRBV18; 10 bases line up with TRBD2. The CDR3 length is 15 residues. The germline V gene encodes CDR1 KGHSH and CDR2 LQKENI. J was trimmed by 7 bases and V by 4 bases; bases with no gene match: 7. The CDR3: CASSRPLAGVNEQFF. CDR3 DNA sequence: TGTGCCAGCTCACGACCTCTAGCGGGAGTAAATGAGCAGTTCTTC. The whole variable domain, filled in from reference TRBV18 and TRBJ2-1, reads NAGVMQNPRHLVRRRGQEARLRCSPMKGHSHVYWYRQLPEEGLKFMVYLQKENIIDESGMPKERFSAEFPKEGPSILRIQQVVRGDSAAYFCASSRPLAGVNEQFFGPGTRLTVL.

On this clone itself: One end of the junction is discordant with germline, which a read error may explain. The chain uses TRBV28 and TRBJ2-5; D is ambiguous. Germline V gives CDR1 MDHEN, CDR2 SYDVKM. There are 13 residues in the CDR3. The CDR3 loop is CVSSLRDIRTQYF. In nucleotides, the CDR3 is TGTGTCAGCAGTTTACGTGACATCCGGACCCAGTACTTC.

This clone showed up many times. V usage is TRBV4-1 and J usage is TRBJ2-5; D might be TRBD1 or TRBD2, each matching 6 bases. Per germline, CDR1 MGHRA and CDR2 YSYEKL. This CDR3 is 15 amino acids long. Trimming removed 1 base from V and 4 bases from J, with 13 bases in between. Here the CDR3 DNA reads TGCGCCAGCAGCCAAGCGGGTCCGGGGGCAGAGACCCAGTACTTC. It specifies CASSQAGPGAETQYF.

By its share, this clone is medium-sized. The gene calls are TRBV7-2 and TRBJ2-1; D unclear. The CDR3 runs to 14 residues. CDR1 is SGHTA and CDR2 is FQGNSA in the germline V gene. V dropped 3 bases and J dropped 3 bases, with 9 bases sitting between them. As DNA, the CDR3 is TGTGCCAGCAGCTTTACCGTCAGCTACAATGAGCAGTTCTTC. Protein product: CASSFTVSYNEQFF.